The TCR beta chain described here comes from a study of molecular identifiers for immune sequencing clone quantification. Study as a whole: Naive CD8 cell RNA, from approximately 20,000 or 100,000 cells, was split five ways in replicates, with four sequenced.

V lost 7 bases to trimming and J lost 4 bases; unmatched junction nucleotides: 14. Germline lookup yields CDR1 SQVTM and CDR2 ANQGSEA. The CDR3 length is 16 residues. The sorting of naive CD8 T cells used the CD8+CD4-CCR7+CD45RA+ phenotype. Preparation of the bulk TCR libraries relied on previously described methods and listed TCR primers. TCRdb re-called the PCR reads through MiXCR, storing one row per CDR3 protein. The sample has about 40,000 distinct CDR3 sequences; roughly 24% are singletons. V is TRBV29-1 and J is TRBJ2-3; 10 bases are shared with TRBD2. Sequences were obtained from naive CD8+ T cells from blood, with Jurkat cell RNA spiked in. Subset noted: FACS-sorted CD8+CD4-CCR7+CD45RA+ naive T cells. The receptor was isolated from a human donor in good health. Some libraries in this study had Jurkat cell RNA spiked in. The chain's CDR3 is CSAWRDGTSDADTQYF. CDR3 nucleotide sequence: TGCAGCGCCTGGAGAGACGGGACTAGCGACGCAGATACGCAGTATTTT.